The TCR beta chain described here comes from a study of T cell repertoires in cytomegalovirus infection. Turning to the study itself: It was recently identified HLA-C-restricted and well-studied HLA-B-restricted CMV epitopes that the study used.

Deletions cut 0 bases from V and 5 bases from J, with 10 bases between. CDR1 and CDR2 (germline): MNHEY, SVGAGI. The CDR3 covers 14 residues. TCRdb re-called the reads through MiXCR, storing one row per CDR3 protein. The sample consists of 550,000 to 700,000 distinct CDR3 sequences, under 45% of them appearing once. General study results and limits: Dominant in the ex vivo response were TCR beta clonotypes restricted by HLA-C and specific for CMV. CMV carriers with the relevant HLA were identified by cumulative public TCR beta family frequency.

Points on this clonotype: Its target is not known.

The starting material was cultured PBMCs, obtained from culture after CMV antigen stimulation. This TCR came from a human donor in good health (CMV status not recorded). Some clones in this sample may be carry-over from other donors' samples. The chain carries TRBV6-5 and TRBJ1-1; D unresolved. CDR3 loop: CASSYSVGVTEAFF. The CDR3 region has the DNA TGTGCCAGCAGTTACTCGGTGGGTGTGACTGAAGCTTTCTTT.